This T cell receptor (beta chain) comes out of a study of PD-L1 blockade in urothelial cancer. About the research overall: Twenty-five of the 29 patients were men with bladder-origin urothelial cancer. Peripheral blood specimens exhibited a median yield of 141,255 T cells.

V lost 2 bases and J lost 4; bases outside the gene matches: 7. Germline V gene sequence: CDR1 MDHEN, CDR2 SYDVKM. The CDR3 runs 17 residues. Each PCR had synthetic TCR analog templates added to it as a spike-in. Using immunoSEQ multiplex PCR, the repertoire was profiled, and TCRdb retains in-frame clones only, with some absent. Among about 83,000 clones, roughly 90% were seen once, and the ten largest hold around 5%. Locally advanced or metastatic urothelial carcinoma was present in patients. This receptor was obtained from a woman between 65 and 79 years old with urothelial cancer. Source: PBMCs, taken around atezolizumab (anti-PD-L1) treatment. The gene calls are TRBV28 and TRBJ2-5, with 13 bases fitting TRBD2. The CDR3 nucleotides are TGTGCCAGCAGTTTAGGACTAGCGGGAGATTGGGGAGAGACCCAGTACTTC. Its translation is CASSLGLAGDWGETQYF.